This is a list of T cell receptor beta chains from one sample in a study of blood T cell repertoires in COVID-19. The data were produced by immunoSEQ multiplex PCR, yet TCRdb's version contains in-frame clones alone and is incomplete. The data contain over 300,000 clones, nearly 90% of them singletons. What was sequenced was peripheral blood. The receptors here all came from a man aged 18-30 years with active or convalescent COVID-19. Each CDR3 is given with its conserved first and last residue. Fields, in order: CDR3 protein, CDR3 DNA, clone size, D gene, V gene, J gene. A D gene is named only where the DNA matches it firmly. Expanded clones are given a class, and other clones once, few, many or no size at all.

CSAKTSFEQFF	TGCAGTGCAAAGACTAGTTTTGAGCAGTTCTTC	few	.	TRBV20-1	TRBJ2-1
CASSTRGGNTEAFF	TGTGCCAGCAGCACCCGGGGAGGGAACACTGAAGCTTTCTTT	.	.	TRBV7-9	TRBJ1-1
CASSRSSGQPQHF	TGTGCCAGCAGTCGATCGTCCGGTCAGCCCCAGCATTTT	.	.	TRBV6-6	TRBJ1-5
CASSPGQGVGNGYTF	TGCGCCAGCAGCCCCGGACAGGGGGTAGGGAATGGCTACACCTTC	.	TRBD1	TRBV4-3	TRBJ1-2
CASSDRALGTEAFF	TGTGCCAGCAGCGACAGGGCCCTCGGGACTGAAGCTTTCTTT	.	TRBD1	TRBV5-5	TRBJ1-1
CASRRTIQPQHF	TGTGCCAGCAGACGGACAATCCAGCCCCAGCATTTT	.	.	TRBV28	TRBJ1-5
CASSLGQGAYEQYF	TGTGCCAGCAGCTTGGGGCAGGGGGCCTACGAGCAGTACTTC	.	TRBD1	TRBV7-6	TRBJ2-7
CASSIDQGLAGAKQFF	TGTGCCAGTAGTATAGATCAGGGACTAGCGGGGGCCAAGCAGTTCTTC	.	TRBD2	TRBV19	TRBJ2-1
CASSPGGDGNTIYF	TGTGCCAGCAGCCCTGGGGGGGACGGAAACACCATATATTTT	many	.	TRBV28	TRBJ1-3
CASSLGGAGGYTF	TGTGCCAGCAGTCTGGGAGGTGCTGGCGGCTACACCTTC	.	.	TRBV4-2	TRBJ1-2
CASSSTRTGGYNSPLHF	TGTGCCAGCAGTTCTACCCGGACAGGGGGGTATAATTCACCCCTCCACTTT	.	TRBD1	TRBV28	TRBJ1-6
CASSDGGKGTSGGTDTQYF	TGTGCCAGCAGTGATGGTGGTAAGGGGACTAGCGGGGGCACAGATACGCAGTATTTT	.	TRBD2	TRBV2	TRBJ2-3
CASSGGTGSNTEAFF	TGCGCCAGCAGCGGCGGGACAGGGAGCAACACTGAAGCTTTCTTT	once	TRBD1	TRBV5-1	TRBJ1-1
CASSSRTSGGAGVQFF	TGTGCCAGCAGCTCCAGGACTAGCGGGGGGGCCGGTGTGCAGTTCTTC	.	TRBD2	TRBV7-9	TRBJ2-1
CASSILLSRSGNTIYF	TGTGCCAGTAGTATACTGTTATCCCGCTCTGGAAACACCATATATTTT	once	.	TRBV19	TRBJ1-3
CASGEGQTNTGELFF	TGTGCTAGTGGTGAGGGACAGACGAACACCGGGGAGCTGTTTTTT	.	TRBD1	TRBV12-5	TRBJ2-2
CASSFAAGAEAFF	TGTGCCAGCAGTTTTGCGGCAGGGGCTGAAGCTTTCTTT	.	.	TRBV27	TRBJ1-1
CASSLRGGSSYEQYF	TGTGCCAGCAGCTTACGTGGCGGGAGTTCCTACGAGCAGTACTTC	once	TRBD2	TRBV7-9	TRBJ2-7
CASSQDRTAYEQYF	TGTGCCAGCAGCCAAGATCGTACTGCCTACGAGCAGTACTTC	.	.	TRBV14	TRBJ2-7
CASSPYGRETQYF	TGTGCCAGCTCGCCTTACGGGAGAGAGACCCAGTACTTC	.	.	TRBV18	TRBJ2-5
CASSLTQGVSGYTF	TGTGCCAGCAGCTTAACCCAGGGGGTAAGCGGCTACACCTTC	.	TRBD1	TRBV7-2	TRBJ1-2
CASSQDSAKKGYTF	TGTGCCAGCAGCCAAGATTCTGCTAAGAAGGGCTACACCTTC	.	.	TRBV3-1/TRBV3-2	TRBJ1-2
CASSPTRQGSGNQPQHF	TGTGCCAGCTCACCAACGCGACAGGGGTCGGGCAATCAGCCCCAGCATTTT	few	TRBD1	TRBV18	TRBJ1-5
CASSLLAGRYTEAFF	TGTGCCAGCAGTTTATTGGCGGGAAGGTACACTGAAGCTTTCTTT	.	.	TRBV28	TRBJ1-1
CATTWTGPYEQYF	TGTGCCACCACGTGGACAGGGCCTTACGAGCAGTACTTC	few	TRBD1	TRBV7-2	TRBJ2-7
CASSDSGRGDTQYF	TGTGCCAGCAGTGACTCTGGGCGAGGGGATACGCAGTATTTT	.	.	TRBV6-4	TRBJ2-3
CASSQEQGFGNTIYF	TGCGCCAGCAGCCAGGAACAGGGCTTTGGAAACACCATATATTTT	.	.	TRBV4-3	TRBJ1-3
CASSVLGRVTDTQYF	TGTGCCAGCAGCGTACTGGGGAGGGTCACAGATACGCAGTATTTT	.	TRBD2	TRBV9	TRBJ2-3
CASSQFMGPTTNEKLFF	TGCGCCAGCAGCCAGTTCATGGGGCCCACAACTAATGAAAAACTGTTTTTT	.	.	TRBV4-3	TRBJ1-4
CASTEKGRPGSPLHF	TGTGCCAGCACCGAGAAAGGCCGTCCGGGTTCACCCCTCCACTTT	once	.	TRBV2	TRBJ1-6
CASSLPGLLMGNQPQHF	TGTGCCAGCAGCTTACCCGGACTGTTGATGGGCAATCAGCCCCAGCATTTT	.	.	TRBV7-6	TRBJ1-5
CASSNPGLAGGLSTGELFF	TGTGCCAGCAGCAATCCGGGACTAGCGGGAGGGCTTAGCACCGGGGAGCTGTTTTTT	once	TRBD2	TRBV11-3	TRBJ2-2
CASSPPSGRGNSPLHF	TGTGCCAGCTCACCACCGTCTGGCAGGGGCAATTCACCCCTCCACTTT	.	.	TRBV18	TRBJ1-6
CASSPTGGHYNEQFF	TGTGCCAGCAGCCCGACAGGGGGCCACTACAATGAGCAGTTCTTC	.	TRBD1	TRBV7-6	TRBJ2-1
CASSLAPGGTEAFF	TGTGCCAGCAGCTTAGCCCCAGGGGGAACTGAAGCTTTCTTT	.	TRBD1	TRBV7-6	TRBJ1-1
CASNPSTEVPYEQYF	TGTGCCAGCAACCCATCGACTGAGGTCCCCTACGAGCAGTACTTC	.	.	TRBV2	TRBJ2-7
CASSPRPYGYTF	TGTGCCAGCAGTCCCAGGCCGTATGGCTACACCTTC	.	.	TRBV28	TRBJ1-2
CASSPGTSGGRNEQFF	TGTGCCAGCAGCCCTGGGACTAGCGGGGGTAGGAATGAGCAGTTCTTC	few	TRBD2	TRBV9	TRBJ2-1
CASSQGSGFYNEQFF	TGCGCCAGCAGCCAAGGTAGCGGCTTCTACAATGAGCAGTTCTTC	.	.	TRBV4-1	TRBJ2-1
CASSRRGGDKAKNIQYF	TGTGCCAGCAGTCGGCGGGGGGGGGATAAAGCCAAAAACATTCAGTACTTC	.	TRBD2	TRBV27	TRBJ2-4
CASSPSGTSGGALNEQFF	TGTGCCAGCAGCCCAAGTGGGACTAGCGGGGGGGCCTTAAATGAGCAGTTCTTC	.	TRBD2	TRBV9	TRBJ2-1
CASSLVPGRVEKLFF	TGTGCCAGCAGCTTAGTCCCAGGGAGGGTTGAAAAACTGTTTTTT	.	.	TRBV7-6	TRBJ1-4
CASSYPTGGGETQYF	TGTGCCAGCAGTTACCCTACGGGGGGCGGGGAGACCCAGTACTTC	.	.	TRBV6-5	TRBJ2-5
CATSESILPNQETQYF	TGTGCCACCAGTGAGTCGATTCTACCCAACCAAGAGACCCAGTACTTC	.	.	TRBV24-1	TRBJ2-5
CASREGSTGNQPQHF	TGTGCCAGCCGGGAGGGGTCTACTGGGAATCAGCCCCAGCATTTT	.	.	TRBV18	TRBJ1-5